The clone carrying this TCR beta chain has a single count. Its antigen is currently unknown. This specimen belongs to a study of OX40 agonist ivuxolimab in advanced cancers. Study in general: Two cutaneous melanoma patients and one hepatocellular carcinoma patient, three in all, had partial responses.

Libraries were prepared by immunoSEQ multiplex PCR; TCRdb keeps only in-frame clonotypes and omits some of them. The sample lists just over 40,000 clones, about 89% occurring once. General study points: CD8+ T cells (on average) carried more expanded clones than CD4+ T cells. At 0.1 to 3.0 mg/kg and by week 6, clonal expansion occurred in CD4+ and CD8+ blood T cells.

This CDR3 has 14 amino acids. The germline CDR1 and CDR2 sequences are SQVTM and ANQGSEA. Trimming removed 4 bases from V and 2 bases from J; junction bases left unmatched: 7. V is TRBV29-1 and J is TRBJ2-7; the match to TRBD2 covers 8 bases. Material: CD4+ or CD8+ T cells sorted from blood, obtained in a trial of the OX40 agonist ivuxolimab. The TCR comes from an adult with an advanced solid tumor such as melanoma, head and neck, liver or kidney cancer. The CDR3 DNA reads as TGCAGCGTTGGGGCCGGGGGGGCTACCTACGAGCAGTACTTC. Amino acids: CSVGAGGATYEQYF.